The 8 T cell receptor beta chains below all came from one sample that was sequenced in a study of technical replicates of blood from several donors. Only in-frame clones appear in the TCRdb table, and some are missing; sequencing was by immunoSEQ multiplex PCR. This table holds some 82,000 clones, 97% found once. The sequencing input was T cells isolated from PBMCs. Every receptor here comes from a human donor in good health.

The V gene is TRBV5-1, the J gene TRBJ2-3; 7 bases match TRBD2. Germline V gene data show CDR1 as SGHRS and CDR2 as YFSETQ. The CDR3 extends over 13 amino acids. The V and J ends lost 5 bases and 9 bases, in that order; junction bases with no gene match: 9. The CDR3 loop is CASSLGREGTQYF. The CDR3 nucleotides read TGCGCCAGCAGTCTAGGGAGGGAGGGCACGCAGTATTTT.

The CDR3 nucleotides are TGTGCCAGCGCCCCCCAGGGGTTAGATTCCTACGAGCAGTACTTC. Translated: CASAPQGLDSYEQYF. This rearrangement joins TRBV6-5 to TRBJ2-7, with D maybe TRBD1 (6 bases). This CDR3 has 15 amino acids. Germline V CDR1 and CDR2: MNHEY, SVGAGI. V lost 8 bases and J 1 base, leaving 18 bases between the germline ends.

V and J are TRBV6-4 and TRBJ2-1, with a tentative D call TRBD2 (6 bases). V was clipped by 2 bases and J by 1 base, with 9 bases between them. Germline lookup yields CDR1 MRHNA and CDR2 SNTAGT. The CDR3 is 15 residues long. CDR3 loop: CASSDRSGSYNEQFF. CDR3 DNA: TGTGCCAGCAGTGACCGGAGCGGGTCCTACAATGAGCAGTTCTTC.

This chain links TRBV13 with TRBJ1-2, with TRBD1 matching 11 bases. The CDR3 has 15 residues. Germline values: CDR1 PRHDT, CDR2 FYEKMQ (reference sequence). The junction had 4 bases not matched to a gene; V was cut back by 5 bases and J by 2 bases. The CDR3 loop is CASSPGQGANYGYTF. The CDR3 DNA is TGTGCCAGCAGCCCTGGACAGGGGGCCAACTATGGCTACACCTTC.

This rearrangement joins TRBV7-2 to TRBJ2-1, with D tentatively TRBD1 (6 bases). The CDR3 runs 19 residues. V was shortened by 3 bases and J by 6 bases, with 27 bases between the two germline ends. Germline V gives CDR1 SGHTA, CDR2 FQGNSA. The CDR3 DNA reads as TGTGCCAGCAGCTTTTGGACCCAGGGCCCAACAGGGCCCGGCAATGAGCAGTTCTTC. Its translation: CASSFWTQGPTGPGNEQFF. Looking up the rest from reference TRBV7-2 and TRBJ2-1 gives the full variable domain: GAGVSQSPSNKVTEKGKDVELRCDPISGHTALYWYRQSLGQGLEFLIYFQGNSAPDKSGLPSDRFSAERTGGSVSTLTIQRTQQEDSAVYLCASSFWTQGPTGPGNEQFFGPGTRLTVL.

The gene calls are TRBV7-6 and TRBJ2-1; TRBD1 agrees at 9 bases. Germline CDR1 SGHVS, CDR2 FNYEAQ. The CDR3 totals 16 residues. J gave up 0 bases and V 5 bases, and 5 bases lay outside the gene matches. The CDR3 DNA sequence: TGTGCCAGCAGCGACCAACAGGGGGCCTCCTACAATGAGCAGTTCTTC. Translation: CASSDQQGASYNEQFF.

The V call is TRBV9, the J call TRBJ1-3; D is undetermined. The CDR3 is made up of 17 amino acids. Looked up from germline, CDR1 is SGDLS and CDR2 is YYNGEE. The V and J ends lost 4 bases and 0 bases respectively, with 17 bases between them. The CDR3 protein is CASSLLGSGGSGNTIYF. The CDR3 DNA sequence: TGTGCCAGCAGCCTCCTCGGCAGCGGAGGCTCTGGAAACACCATATATTTT.

The V and J genes are TRBV14 and TRBJ1-6, with 7 nucleotides matching TRBD1. Germline trimming cut 5 bases from V and 10 bases from J; bases unmatched to any gene: 14. This CDR3 contains 16 residues. CDR1 and CDR2 from the germline V gene are SGHDN and FVKESK. Written as DNA, the CDR3 is TGTGCCAGCAGCGCACGGACAGGTTCGTCTAGGTCACCCCTCCACTTT. It specifies CASSARTGSSRSPLHF.